This T cell receptor (beta chain) was sequenced in a study of T-cell reconstitution after alpha-beta-depleted transplantation in children. At least ten counts were recorded for this clonotype. What it binds is not known. General study points: Diversity of TCRbeta at day 60 was high in some patients, arising from surviving recipient T cells and thymic progenitors. Expanded clones from the graft, numbering several hundred, reportedly supplied alpha-beta T cells about two months after transplant. Newly produced T cells mostly accounted for T-cell counts and diversity one year post-transplant.

Molecular barcoding with unique molecular identifiers was used for the TCRbeta library. In TCRdb, the PCR reads were re-called with MiXCR into one record per CDR3 protein. The data show hundreds of thousands of distinct CDR3 sequences, under 15% seen once. The germline gives CDR1 DFQATT, CDR2 SNEGSKA (reference sequence). Trimming removed 3 bases from V and 10 bases from J; junction bases left unmatched: 5. The CDR3 sequence is 14 residues long. The clonotype originates from a girl aged 2 to 9 with congenital amegakaryocytic thrombocytopenia, due to receive a stem cell transplant. The rearrangement joins TRBV20-1 to TRBJ2-1, with 14 bases identical to TRBD2. The specimen comprised PBMCs, sampled before TCRalphabeta/CD19-depleted stem cell transplant. CDR3 protein: CSARGTSGSGEQFF. The CDR3 DNA reads TGCAGTGCTAGGGGGACTAGCGGGAGTGGAGAGCAGTTCTTC.